This T cell receptor beta chain was recovered during a study of T cells in Graves' hyperthyroidism and ophthalmopathy. This clonotype was observed at least ten times. TCR beta CDR3 sequences were amplified from RNA transcripts. The HTBI primer set drove a first-round RT-PCR of the TCR CDR3. TCRdb independently ran MiXCR on the multiplex PCR reads; one entry per CDR3 protein. The sample yields 550,000 to 650,000 distinct CDR3 sequences, over 11% seen once. CDR3 length: 16 residues. The trim removed 5 bases at V and 4 bases at J, leaving 8 bases unmatched. Among the patients, aged 18 to 65, hyperthyroidism was newly diagnosed and had lasted under 2 months. Clinical symptoms, serum thyroxine, TRAb, thyroid ultrasound and orbital computed tomography established diagnosis. Extraction of PBMCs used approximately 10 ml of fresh peripheral blood.

The rearrangement uses TRBV12-3 or TRBV12-4 and TRBJ1-5; TRBD1 matches at 10 bases. The origin of this receptor is a woman aged 25 to 39 with Graves' hyperthyroidism that later progressed to Graves' ophthalmopathy. Specimen: blood. The CDR3 is CASSPPGTGVNQPQHF. The CDR3 DNA follows: TGTGCCAGCAGTCCTCCCGGGACAGGGGTTAATCAGCCCCAGCATTTT.